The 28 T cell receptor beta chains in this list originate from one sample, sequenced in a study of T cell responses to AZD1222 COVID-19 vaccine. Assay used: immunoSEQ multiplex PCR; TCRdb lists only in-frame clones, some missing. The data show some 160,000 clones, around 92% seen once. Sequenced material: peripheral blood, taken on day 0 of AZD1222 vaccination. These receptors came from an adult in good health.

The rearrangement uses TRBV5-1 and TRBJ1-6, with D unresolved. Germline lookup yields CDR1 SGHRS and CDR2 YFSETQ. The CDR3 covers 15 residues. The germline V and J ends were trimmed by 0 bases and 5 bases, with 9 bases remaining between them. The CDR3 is CASSLDNSNNSPLHF. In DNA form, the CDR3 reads TGCGCCAGCAGCTTGGATAATTCTAATAATTCACCCCTCCACTTT.

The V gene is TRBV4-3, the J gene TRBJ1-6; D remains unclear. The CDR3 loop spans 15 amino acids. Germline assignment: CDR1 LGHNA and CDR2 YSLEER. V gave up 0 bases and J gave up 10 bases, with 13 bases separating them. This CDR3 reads CASSQEKAPSSPLHF. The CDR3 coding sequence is TGCGCCAGCAGCCAAGAAAAGGCTCCATCCTCACCCCTCCACTTT.

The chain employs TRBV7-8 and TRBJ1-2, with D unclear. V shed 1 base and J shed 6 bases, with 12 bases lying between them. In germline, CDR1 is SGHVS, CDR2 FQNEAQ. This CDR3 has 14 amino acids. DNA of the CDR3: TGTGCCAGCAGCTTAGTCGGCCAGCTAAATGGCTACACCTTC. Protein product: CASSLVGQLNGYTF.

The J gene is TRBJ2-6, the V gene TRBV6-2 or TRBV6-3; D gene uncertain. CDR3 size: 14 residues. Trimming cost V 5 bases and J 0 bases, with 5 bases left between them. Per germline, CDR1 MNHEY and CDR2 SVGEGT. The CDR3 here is CASSPSSGANVLTF. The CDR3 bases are TGTGCCAGCAGTCCCTCCTCTGGGGCCAACGTCCTGACTTTC.

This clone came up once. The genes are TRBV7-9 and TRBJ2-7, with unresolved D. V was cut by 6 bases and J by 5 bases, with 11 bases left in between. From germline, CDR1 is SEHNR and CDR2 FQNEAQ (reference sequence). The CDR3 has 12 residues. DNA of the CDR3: TGTGCCAGCAGTGTCGCTTGGGACGAGCAGTACTTC. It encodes CASSVAWDEQYF.

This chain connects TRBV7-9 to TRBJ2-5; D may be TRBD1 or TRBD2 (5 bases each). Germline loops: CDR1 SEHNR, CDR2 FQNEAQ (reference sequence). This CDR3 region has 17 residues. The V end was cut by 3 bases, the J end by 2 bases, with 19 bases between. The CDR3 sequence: CASSFGRQGRGQETQYF. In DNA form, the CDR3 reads TGTGCCAGCAGCTTTGGGCGGCAGGGCCGGGGACAAGAGACCCAGTACTTC.

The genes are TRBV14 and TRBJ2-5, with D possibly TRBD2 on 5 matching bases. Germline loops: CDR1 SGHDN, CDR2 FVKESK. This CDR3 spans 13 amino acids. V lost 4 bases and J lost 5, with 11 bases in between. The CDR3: CASSPGLYETQYF. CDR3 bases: TGTGCCAGCAGCCCCGGACTCTATGAGACCCAGTACTTC.

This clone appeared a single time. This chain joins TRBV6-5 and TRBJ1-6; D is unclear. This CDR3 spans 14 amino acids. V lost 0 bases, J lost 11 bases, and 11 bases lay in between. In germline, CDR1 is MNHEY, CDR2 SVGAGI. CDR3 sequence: CASSYSPGYTPLHF. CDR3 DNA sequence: TGTGCCAGCAGTTACTCGCCGGGCTACACACCCCTCCACTTT.

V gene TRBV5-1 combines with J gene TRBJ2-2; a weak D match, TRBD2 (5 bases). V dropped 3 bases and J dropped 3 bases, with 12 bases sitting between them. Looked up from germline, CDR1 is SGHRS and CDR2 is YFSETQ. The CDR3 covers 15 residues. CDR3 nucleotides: TGCGCCAGCAGCTGGCAACCCGGGGACACCGGGGAGCTGTTTTTT. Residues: CASSWQPGDTGELFF.

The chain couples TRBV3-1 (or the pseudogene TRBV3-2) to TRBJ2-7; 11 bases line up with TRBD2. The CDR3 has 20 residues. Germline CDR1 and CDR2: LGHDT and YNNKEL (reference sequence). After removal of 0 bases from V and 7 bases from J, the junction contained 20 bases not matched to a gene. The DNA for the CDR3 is TGTGCCAGCAGCCAAGAGCCCTTAGGGGGACTAGCGGACGGATGGGGGGAGCAGTACTTC. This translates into CASSQEPLGGLADGWGEQYF.

CDR3 coding DNA: TGTGCCAGCAGCCAAGTTTTTGCTAGCGGGGGGTCTAATACGCAGTATTTT. It yields the protein CASSQVFASGGSNTQYF. The chain couples TRBV3-1 (or the pseudogene TRBV3-2) to TRBJ2-3, with TRBD2 identical over 11 bases. CDR1 is LGHDT, CDR2 YNNKEL, per germline (reference sequence). CDR3 length: 17 residues. V dropped 1 base and J dropped 7; count of bases not matched to a gene: 10.

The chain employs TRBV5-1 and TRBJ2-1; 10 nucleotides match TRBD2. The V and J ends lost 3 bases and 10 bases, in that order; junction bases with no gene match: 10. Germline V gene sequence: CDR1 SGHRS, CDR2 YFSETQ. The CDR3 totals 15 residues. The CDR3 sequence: CASSSSGTSVYEQFF. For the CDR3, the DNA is TGCGCCAGCAGCTCCTCCGGGACTAGCGTTTACGAGCAGTTCTTC.

The CDR3 nucleotides are TGTGCCAGCAGCGTAGGGGACAGGGCTCGGTACGAGCAGTACTTC. This encodes CASSVGDRARYEQYF. The chain has TRBV9 and TRBJ2-7; 9 nucleotides align to TRBD1. The CDR3 loop spans 15 amino acids. Germline-derived CDR1 and CDR2 are SGDLS and YYNGEE. The J segment lost 4 bases and the V segment lost 0 bases, leaving 5 bases of the junction unmatched.

The CDR3 here is CASSEAAYLNQPQHF. For the CDR3, the DNA is TGTGCCAGCAGTGAAGCAGCATACCTCAATCAGCCCCAGCATTTT. The chain couples TRBV2 to TRBJ1-5; D gene ambiguous. The CDR3 is 15 amino acids. V was shortened by 0 bases and J by 3 bases, with 9 bases between the two germline ends. Germline loops: CDR1 SNHLY, CDR2 FYNNEI.

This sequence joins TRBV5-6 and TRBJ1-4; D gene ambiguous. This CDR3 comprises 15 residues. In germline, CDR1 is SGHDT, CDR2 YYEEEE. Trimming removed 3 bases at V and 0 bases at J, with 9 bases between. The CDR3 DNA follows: TGTGCCAGCAGCTCCTACAGATCAACTAATGAAAAACTGTTTTTT. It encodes CASSSYRSTNEKLFF.

The CDR3 bases are TGTGCCAGCAGCTTACAGGGGACCTTTGAAGCTTTCTTT. Translating it yields CASSLQGTFEAFF. This chain connects TRBV6-5 to TRBJ1-1; the match to TRBD1 covers 7 bases. Trimming removed 6 bases from V and 7 bases from J; junction bases left unmatched: 8. The CDR3 consists of 13 residues. Germline V gene lookup returns CDR1 MNHEY and CDR2 SVGAGI.

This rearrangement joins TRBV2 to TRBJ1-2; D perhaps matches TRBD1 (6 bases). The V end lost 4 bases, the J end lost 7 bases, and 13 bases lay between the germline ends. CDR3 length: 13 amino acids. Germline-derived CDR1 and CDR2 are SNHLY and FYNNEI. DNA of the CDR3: TGTGCCAGCAGTGTAGGACAGATGCTTGGCTACACCTTC. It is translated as CASSVGQMLGYTF.

The CDR3 nucleotides are TGTGCCAGCAGCACCACAGACAATTCACCCCTCCACTTT. It encodes CASSTTDNSPLHF. The rearrangement joins TRBV9 to TRBJ1-6; D is ambiguous. This CDR3 is built from 13 residues. Looked up from germline, CDR1 is SGDLS and CDR2 is YYNGEE. V lost 4 bases and J lost 7, with 9 bases in between.

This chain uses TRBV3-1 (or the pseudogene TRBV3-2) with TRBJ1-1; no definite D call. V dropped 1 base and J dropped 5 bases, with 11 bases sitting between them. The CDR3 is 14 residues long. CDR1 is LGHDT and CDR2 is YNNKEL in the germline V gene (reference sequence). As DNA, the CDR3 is TGTGCCAGCAGCCAAGGTGAGGGTAGTACTGAAGCTTTCTTT. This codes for CASSQGEGSTEAFF.

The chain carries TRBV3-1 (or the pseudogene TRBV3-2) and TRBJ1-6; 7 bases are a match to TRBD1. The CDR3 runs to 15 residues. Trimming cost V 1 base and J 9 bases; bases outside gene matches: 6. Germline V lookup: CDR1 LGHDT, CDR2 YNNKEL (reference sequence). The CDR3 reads CASSQGQGLGSPLHF. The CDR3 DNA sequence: TGTGCCAGCAGCCAAGGACAGGGTTTGGGTTCACCCCTCCACTTT.

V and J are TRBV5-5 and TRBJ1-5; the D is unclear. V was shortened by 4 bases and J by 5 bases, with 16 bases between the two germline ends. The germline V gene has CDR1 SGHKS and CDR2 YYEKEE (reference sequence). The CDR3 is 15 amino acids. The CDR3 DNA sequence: TGTGCCAGCAGCCCCAGTAGCGTCGCCCATCAGCCCCAGCATTTT. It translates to CASSPSSVAHQPQHF.

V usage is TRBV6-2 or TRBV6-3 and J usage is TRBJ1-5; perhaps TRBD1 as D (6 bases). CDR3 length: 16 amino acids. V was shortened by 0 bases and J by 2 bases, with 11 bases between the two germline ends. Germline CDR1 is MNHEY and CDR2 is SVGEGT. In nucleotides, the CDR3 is TGTGCCAGCAGTTACTCGACCAGGGGAGGCAATCAGCCCCAGCATTTT. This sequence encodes CASSYSTRGGNQPQHF.

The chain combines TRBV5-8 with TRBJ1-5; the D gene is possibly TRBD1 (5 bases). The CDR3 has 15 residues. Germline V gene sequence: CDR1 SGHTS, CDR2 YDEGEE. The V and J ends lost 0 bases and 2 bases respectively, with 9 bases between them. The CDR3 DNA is TGTGCCAGCAGCTTGGGGGACGTACGCAATCAGCCCCAGCATTTT. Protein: CASSLGDVRNQPQHF.

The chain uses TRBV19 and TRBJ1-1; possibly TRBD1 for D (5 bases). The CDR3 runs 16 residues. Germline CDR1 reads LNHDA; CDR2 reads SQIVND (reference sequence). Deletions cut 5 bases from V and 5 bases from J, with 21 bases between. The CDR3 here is CASSPAFGGGGTEAFF. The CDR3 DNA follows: TGTGCCAGTAGTCCCGCCTTTGGCGGGGGAGGTACTGAAGCTTTCTTT.

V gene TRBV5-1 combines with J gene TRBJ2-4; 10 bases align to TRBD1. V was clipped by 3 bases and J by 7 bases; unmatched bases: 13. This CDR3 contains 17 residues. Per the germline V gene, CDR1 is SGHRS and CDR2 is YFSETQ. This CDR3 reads CASSSRPPGQGLNIQYF. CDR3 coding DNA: TGCGCCAGCAGCTCCCGCCCCCCGGGACAGGGGTTGAACATTCAGTACTTC.

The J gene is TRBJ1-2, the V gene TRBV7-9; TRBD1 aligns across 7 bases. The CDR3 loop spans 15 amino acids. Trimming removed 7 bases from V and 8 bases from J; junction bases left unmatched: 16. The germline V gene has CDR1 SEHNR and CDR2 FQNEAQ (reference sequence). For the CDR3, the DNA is TGTGCCAGCACCATAGCCCCGACAGGGACAATGGGCTACACCTTC. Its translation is CASTIAPTGTMGYTF. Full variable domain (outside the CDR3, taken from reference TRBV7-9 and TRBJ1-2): DTGVSQNPRHKITKRGQNVTFRCDPISEHNRLYWYRQTLGQGPEFLTYFQNEAQLEKSRLLSDRFSAERPKGSFSTLEIQRTEQGDSAMYLCASTIAPTGTMGYTFGSGTRLTVV.

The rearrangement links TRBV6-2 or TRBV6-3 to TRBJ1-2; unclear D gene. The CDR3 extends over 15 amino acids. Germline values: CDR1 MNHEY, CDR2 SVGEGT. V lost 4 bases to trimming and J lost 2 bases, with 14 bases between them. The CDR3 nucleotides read TGTGCCAGCAGTTTGGTCAGAGAAACAAACTATGGCTACACCTTC. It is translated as CASSLVRETNYGYTF.

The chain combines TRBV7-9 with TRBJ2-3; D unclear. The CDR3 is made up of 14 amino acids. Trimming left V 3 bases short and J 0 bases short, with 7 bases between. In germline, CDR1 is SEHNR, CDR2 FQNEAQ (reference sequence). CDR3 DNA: TGTGCCAGCAGCTTTCTACCTAGCACAGATACGCAGTATTTT. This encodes CASSFLPSTDTQYF.